A single sample is the source of the 20 T cell receptor beta chains below, sequenced in a study of T cell repertoires in cytomegalovirus infection. The antigens for these receptors are not known. TCRdb recomputed calls from the reads with MiXCR, one row per CDR3 protein. The sample has roughly 340,000 distinct CDR3 sequences, 25% to 35% seen once. This sample comprised cultured PBMCs, obtained from culture after CMV antigen stimulation. The receptors here all came from a human donor in good health (CMV status not recorded). Some clones in this sample may be carry-over from other donors' samples.

This chain connects TRBV7-2 to TRBJ2-2; possibly TRBD2 for D (6 bases). Germline loops: CDR1 SGHTA, CDR2 FQGNSA. With 2 bases removed from V and 5 bases from J, the gap between germline ends came to 24 bases. CDR3 length: 19 residues. CDR3 coding DNA: TGTGCCAGCAGCTTATTAGTCACTCGGACGGGAGAGGTTACCGGGGAGCTGTTTTTT. It yields the protein CASSLLVTRTGEVTGELFF.

This clonotype was observed many times. CDR3 sequence (DNA): TGTGCCAGCAGCCTTAGACAGGGCAAGAACACTGAAGCTTTCTTT. Amino acid sequence: CASSLRQGKNTEAFF. V is TRBV7-9 and J is TRBJ1-1, with TRBD1 matching over 7 bases. Germline V gene sequence: CDR1 SEHNR, CDR2 FQNEAQ (reference sequence). This CDR3 region has 15 residues. J lost 1 base, V lost 5 bases, and 7 bases had no gene match.

The V gene is TRBV7-8, the J gene TRBJ1-5; D is unclear. Germline assignment: CDR1 SGHVS and CDR2 FQNEAQ. This CDR3 comprises 13 residues. V gave up 1 base and J gave up 6 bases, with 7 bases separating them. CDR3 sequence: CASSLGTFQPQHF. The CDR3 DNA is TGTGCCAGCAGCTTAGGGACTTTTCAGCCCCAGCATTTT.

This clonotype was found a few times. The rearrangement uses TRBV7-9 and TRBJ2-2; 9 bases agree with TRBD1. The CDR3 has 15 residues. J lost 3 bases, V lost 5 bases, and 4 bases had no gene match. Germline V gene sequence: CDR1 SEHNR, CDR2 FQNEAQ (reference sequence). CDR3 DNA sequence: TGTGCCAGCAGCCTGGGACAGGGAGACACCGGGGAGCTGTTTTTT. It yields the protein CASSLGQGDTGELFF.

This clonotype has just a few counts. J is TRBJ2-2 and V is TRBV7-6; no definite D call. Germline-derived CDR1 and CDR2 are SGHVS and FNYEAQ. The length of the CDR3 is 17 residues. Deletions cut 2 bases from V and 0 bases from J, with 13 bases between. The chain's CDR3 is CASSLTSPGPNTGELFF. The CDR3 nucleotides read TGTGCCAGCAGCTTAACCTCTCCCGGACCGAACACCGGGGAGCTGTTTTTT.

The chain has TRBV15 and TRBJ1-2; D is perhaps TRBD1 (5 bases). V was cut by 3 bases and J by 10 bases, with 15 bases left in between. The CDR3 length is 13 residues. Germline V gene sequence: CDR1 LNHNV, CDR2 YYDKDF (reference sequence). CDR3 sequence: CATSSQKSGTYTF. CDR3 nucleotides: TGTGCCACCAGCAGCCAGAAGTCAGGGACCTACACCTTC.

V and J are TRBV2 and TRBJ1-4; 7 nucleotides agree with TRBD1. V trimming: 6 bases; J trimming: 0 bases; junction bases outside the gene matches: 4. This CDR3 spans 15 amino acids. Germline loops: CDR1 SNHLY, CDR2 FYNNEI. The CDR3 DNA follows: TGTGCCAGCAGGCGACAGGGCGCAACTAATGAAAAACTGTTTTTT. Translated, it gives CASRRQGATNEKLFF.

This clonotype occurred a few times. V and J are TRBV7-2 and TRBJ2-7; possible D gene TRBD1, 5 bases. Germline V lookup: CDR1 SGHTA, CDR2 FQGNSA. The CDR3 sequence is 15 residues long. Trimming took 4 bases from V and 0 from J, leaving 13 bases between them. The CDR3 spells CASSSSRGYSYEQYF. The CDR3, as DNA: TGTGCCAGCAGCTCTTCAAGGGGTTACTCCTACGAGCAGTACTTC.

This clonotype appeared many times. The chain is built from TRBV7-6 and TRBJ2-1; 7 bases are a match to TRBD1. With V trimmed by 0 bases and J by 0 bases, 8 bases remained unmatched. Germline V lookup: CDR1 SGHVS, CDR2 FNYEAQ. The CDR3 is 18 amino acids. The CDR3 DNA follows: TGTGCCAGCAGCTTAGCTGGGACAGCTAGAGGCTCCTACAATGAGCAGTTCTTC. It yields the protein CASSLAGTARGSYNEQFF.

CDR3 sequence reads: CASSLVGTYNEQFF. In DNA, the CDR3 is TGTGCCAGCAGCTTAGTAGGAACCTACAATGAGCAGTTCTTC. The chain employs TRBV7-6 and TRBJ2-1; D is uncertain. There are 14 residues in the CDR3. V lost 1 base to trimming and J lost 2 bases, with 6 bases between them. Looked up from germline, CDR1 is SGHVS and CDR2 is FNYEAQ.

J is TRBJ2-7 and V is TRBV7-3; D is possibly TRBD1 (7 bases). Per the germline V gene, CDR1 is SGHTA and CDR2 is FQGTGA. V lost 5 bases to trimming and J lost 3 bases, with 11 bases between them. The length of the CDR3 is 13 residues. CDR3 in amino acids: CASSDQGGYEQYF. CDR3 bases: TGTGCCAGCAGCGACCAGGGGGGCTACGAGCAGTACTTC.

This chain joins TRBV7-3 and TRBJ2-1, with TRBD2 matching 11 bases. The V segment lost 4 bases and the J segment 1 base; nucleotides outside the gene matches: 6. Per the germline V gene, CDR1 is SGHTA and CDR2 is FQGTGA. This CDR3 comprises 17 residues. The CDR3 sequence is CASSSKGLADSYNEQFF. CDR3 nucleotides: TGTGCCAGCAGCTCAAAGGGACTAGCGGATTCCTACAATGAGCAGTTCTTC. Full variable domain (rest looked up from reference TRBV7-3 and TRBJ2-1): GAGVSQTPSNKVTEKGKYVELRCDPISGHTALYWYRQSLGQGPEFLIYFQGTGAADDSGLPNDRFFAVRPEGSVSTLKIQRTERGDSAVYLCASSSKGLADSYNEQFFGPGTRLTVL.

This sequence joins TRBV12-3 or TRBV12-4 and TRBJ1-4; weak D call: TRBD1 (5 bases). V was cut by 3 bases and J by 8 bases, with 10 bases left in between. The CDR3 loop spans 13 amino acids. The CDR3 nucleotides read TGTGCCAGCAGTTTGGGGGAAAGGGAAAAACTGTTTTTT. Protein product: CASSLGEREKLFF.

This clonotype was observed a few times. This sequence joins TRBV6-6 and TRBJ2-1; TRBD2 agrees at 7 bases. V gave up 5 bases and J gave up 4 bases; unmatched junction bases: 11. The CDR3 runs to 16 residues. Germline CDR1 and CDR2: MNHNY and SVGAGI (reference sequence). CDR3 DNA sequence: TGTGCCAGCAGTCCTGAAGAAGAGCGGGGTTACAATGAGCAGTTCTTC. Protein sequence: CASSPEEERGYNEQFF.

The chain links TRBV6-5 to TRBJ2-3; 9 bases map to TRBD1. The CDR3 consists of 14 residues. In germline, CDR1 is MNHEY, CDR2 SVGAGI. V shed 6 bases and J 4 bases; nucleotides not matched to a gene: 5. CDR3 DNA sequence: TGTGCCAGCAGATGGGACAGGGAGTCAGATACGCAGTATTTT. Translated: CASRWDRESDTQYF.

The rearrangement joins TRBV15 to TRBJ1-3; D remains unclear. CDR1 is LNHNV, CDR2 YYDKDF, per germline (reference sequence). Trimming removed 1 base from V and 0 bases from J, with 10 bases in between. The CDR3 spans 16 residues. CDR3 nucleotide sequence: TGTGCCACCAGCAGAGTCCCAGGCGGCTCTGGAAACACCATATATTTT. Translating it yields CATSRVPGGSGNTIYF.

By its share, this clonotype is medium-sized (0.01 to 0.1%). The genes are TRBV28 and TRBJ1-2; TRBD1 aligns across 8 bases. The J segment lost 2 bases and the V segment lost 6 bases, leaving 14 bases of the junction unmatched. This CDR3 is built from 17 residues. CDR1 and CDR2 (germline): MDHEN, SYDVKM. The DNA for the CDR3 is TGTGCCAGCAGCCCTACCCCAGGACAGGGTGAGAACTATGGCTACACCTTC. Residues: CASSPTPGQGENYGYTF.

The table lists this clonotype with many counts. The rearrangement uses TRBV12-3 or TRBV12-4 and TRBJ1-5; a possible D gene is TRBD1 (5 bases). The CDR3 length is 13 residues. The V end lost 5 bases, the J end lost 5 bases, and 10 bases lay between the germline ends. The CDR3, as DNA: TGTGCCAGCAGTGGGGACCGGTATCAGCCCCAGCATTTT. It is translated as CASSGDRYQPQHF.

There are many counts of this clonotype. The chain joins TRBV7-2 to TRBJ1-4; D remains unclear. V was shortened by 1 base and J by 7 bases, with 10 bases between the two germline ends. Germline loops: CDR1 SGHTA, CDR2 FQGNSA. The CDR3 totals 14 residues. The CDR3 is CASSLDGYGEKLFF. The CDR3 DNA is TGTGCCAGCAGCTTAGACGGTTACGGTGAAAAACTGTTTTTT.

In nucleotides, the CDR3 is TGTGCCTGGAGAAAGCCCGTGGGGGATCTGATGAGTCAGCCCCAGCATTTT. Its translation: CAWRKPVGDLMSQPQHF. The chain links TRBV30 to TRBJ1-5; possibly TRBD1 for D (5 bases). Per germline, CDR1 GTSNPN and CDR2 SVGIG (reference sequence). This CDR3 is 17 amino acids long. V was cut by 3 bases and J by 6 bases, with 24 bases left in between.